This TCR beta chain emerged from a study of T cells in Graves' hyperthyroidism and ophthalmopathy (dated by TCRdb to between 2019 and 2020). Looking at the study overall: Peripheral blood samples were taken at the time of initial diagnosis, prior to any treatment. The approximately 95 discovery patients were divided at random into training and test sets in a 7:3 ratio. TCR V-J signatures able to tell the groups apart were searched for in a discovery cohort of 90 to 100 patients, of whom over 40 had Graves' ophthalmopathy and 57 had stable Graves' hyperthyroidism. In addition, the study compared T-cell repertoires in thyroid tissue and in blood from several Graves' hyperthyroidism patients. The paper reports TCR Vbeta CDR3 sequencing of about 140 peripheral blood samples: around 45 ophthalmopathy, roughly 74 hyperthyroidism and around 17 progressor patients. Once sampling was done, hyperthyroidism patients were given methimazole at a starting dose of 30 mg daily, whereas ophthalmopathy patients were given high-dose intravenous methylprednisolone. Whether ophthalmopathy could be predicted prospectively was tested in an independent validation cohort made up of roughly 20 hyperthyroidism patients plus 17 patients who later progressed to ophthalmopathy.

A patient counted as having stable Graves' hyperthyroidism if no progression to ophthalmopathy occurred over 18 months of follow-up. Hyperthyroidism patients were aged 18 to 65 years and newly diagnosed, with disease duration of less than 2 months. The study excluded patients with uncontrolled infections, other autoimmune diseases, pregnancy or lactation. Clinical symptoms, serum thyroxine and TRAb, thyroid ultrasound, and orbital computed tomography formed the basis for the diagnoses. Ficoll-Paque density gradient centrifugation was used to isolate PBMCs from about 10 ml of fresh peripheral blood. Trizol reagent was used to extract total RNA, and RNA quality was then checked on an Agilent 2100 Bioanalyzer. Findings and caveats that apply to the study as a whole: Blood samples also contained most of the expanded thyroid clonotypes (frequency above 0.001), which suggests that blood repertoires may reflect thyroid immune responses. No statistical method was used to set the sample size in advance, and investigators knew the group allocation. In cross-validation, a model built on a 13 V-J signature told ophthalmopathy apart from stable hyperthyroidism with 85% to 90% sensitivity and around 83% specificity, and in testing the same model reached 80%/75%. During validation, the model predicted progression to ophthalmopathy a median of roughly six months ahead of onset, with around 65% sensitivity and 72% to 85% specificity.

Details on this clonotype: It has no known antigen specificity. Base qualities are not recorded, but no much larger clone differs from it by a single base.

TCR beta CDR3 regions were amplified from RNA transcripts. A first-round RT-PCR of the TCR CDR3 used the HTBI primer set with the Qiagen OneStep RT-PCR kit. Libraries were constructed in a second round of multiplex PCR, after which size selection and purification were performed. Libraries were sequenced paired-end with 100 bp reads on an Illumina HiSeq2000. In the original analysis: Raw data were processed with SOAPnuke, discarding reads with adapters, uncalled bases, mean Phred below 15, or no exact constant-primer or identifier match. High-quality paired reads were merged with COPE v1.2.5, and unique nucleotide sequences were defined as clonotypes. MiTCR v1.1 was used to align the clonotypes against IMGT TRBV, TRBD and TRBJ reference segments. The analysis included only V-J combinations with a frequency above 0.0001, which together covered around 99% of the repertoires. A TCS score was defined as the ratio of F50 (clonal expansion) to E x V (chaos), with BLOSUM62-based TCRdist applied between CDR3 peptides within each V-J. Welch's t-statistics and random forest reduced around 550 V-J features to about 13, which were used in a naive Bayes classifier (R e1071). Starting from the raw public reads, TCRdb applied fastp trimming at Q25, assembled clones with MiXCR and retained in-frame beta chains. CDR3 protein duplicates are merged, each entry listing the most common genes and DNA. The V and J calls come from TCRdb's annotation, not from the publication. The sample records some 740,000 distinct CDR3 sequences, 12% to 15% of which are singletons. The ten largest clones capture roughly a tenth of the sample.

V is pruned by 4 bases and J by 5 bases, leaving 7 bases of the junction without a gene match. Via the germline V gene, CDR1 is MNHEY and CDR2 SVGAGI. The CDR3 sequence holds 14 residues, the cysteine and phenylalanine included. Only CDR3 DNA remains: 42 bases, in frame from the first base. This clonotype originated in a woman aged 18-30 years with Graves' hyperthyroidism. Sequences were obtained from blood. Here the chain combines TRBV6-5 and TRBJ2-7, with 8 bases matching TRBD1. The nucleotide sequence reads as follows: TGTGCCAGCAGTTTATTGCAGGGGGCCGACGAGCAGTACTTC. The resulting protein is CASSLLQGADEQYF.